Listed below are T cell receptor beta chains from one sample, sequenced in a study of a mutant IDH1 vaccine in newly diagnosed glioma. The protocol was immunoSEQ multiplex PCR, while the TCRdb copy is restricted to in-frame clones and leaves out a portion. The sample carries about 96,000 clones, around three quarters recorded once. The sequencing used PBMCs, collected from a glioma patient treated with radiotherapy, temozolomide or both. All receptors derive from a man aged 35 to 55 with glioma. The CDR3 runs from the conserved cysteine through the conserved F or W. D genes are given only for firm matches. Some rows have no size entry. The others give once, few or many, or a class for an expanded clone.

V gene	CDR3 length	clone size	J gene	D gene	CDR3 protein	CDR3 DNA
TRBV7-3	11	NA	TRBJ2-2	NA	CASSSTGELFF	TGTGCCAGCAGCTCGACCGGGGAGCTGTTTTTT
TRBV30	14	NA	TRBJ1-2	TRBD1	CAWIRTGGVWGYTF	TGTGCCTGGATTAGAACAGGGGGCGTCTGGGGCTACACCTTC
TRBV5-1	14	few	TRBJ2-7	NA	CASSLNGRSYEQYF	TGCGCCAGCAGCTTGAACGGGCGCTCCTACGAGCAGTACTTC
TRBV28	15	NA	TRBJ2-7	NA	CASSLSGGHFKEQYF	TGTGCCAGCAGTTTGTCGGGGGGCCACTTTAAGGAGCAGTACTTC
TRBV10-3	15	NA	TRBJ2-7	NA	CAISEEGAGNYEQYF	TGTGCCATCAGTGAAGAGGGCGCGGGTAACTACGAGCAGTACTTC
TRBV18	19	once	TRBJ2-1	TRBD2	CASSQVADGLAGRHNEQFF	TGTGCCAGCTCACAGGTGGCTGATGGACTAGCGGGACGCCACAATGAGCAGTTCTTC
TRBV28	15	NA	TRBJ1-4	NA	CASTRTVATNEKLFF	TGTGCCAGCACACGGACAGTTGCAACTAATGAAAAACTGTTTTTT
TRBV5-4	16	NA	TRBJ2-2	TRBD2	CASSLGSGGNTGELFF	TGTGCCAGCAGCTTGGGTAGCGGGGGAAACACCGGGGAGCTGTTTTTT
TRBV10-2	12	few	TRBJ2-7	NA	CACGHGVYEQYF	TGCGCTTGCGGACACGGAGTTTACGAGCAGTACTTC
TRBV10-3	13	NA	TRBJ2-7	NA	CAITAGGSYEQYF	TGTGCCATCACTGCGGGCGGCTCCTACGAGCAGTACTTC
TRBV7-9	17	NA	TRBJ2-1	TRBD2	CASSTSSSGGSYNEQFF	TGTGCCAGCAGCACCAGCTCTAGCGGGGGCTCCTACAATGAGCAGTTCTTC
TRBV7-8	17	NA	TRBJ2-3	NA	CASSPSGGASSTDTQYF	TGTGCCAGCAGCCCGTCGGGCGGGGCGAGTAGCACAGATACGCAGTATTTT
TRBV27	13	NA	TRBJ2-2	NA	CASSGGGSRELFF	TGTGCCAGTTCGGGGGGCGGGAGTAGGGAGCTGTTTTTT
TRBV5-4	13	NA	TRBJ1-2	NA	CASSSLDEYGYTF	TGTGCCAGCAGCTCCCTAGACGAGTATGGCTACACCTTC
TRBV18	16	NA	TRBJ1-1	TRBD1	CASSPTGGGGNTEAFF	TGTGCCAGCTCACCCACAGGGGGAGGAGGGAACACTGAAGCTTTCTTT
TRBV27	16	NA	TRBJ2-1	TRBD2	CASSLWPSGGPNEQFF	TGTGCCAGCAGTTTATGGCCTAGCGGGGGGCCCAATGAGCAGTTCTTC
TRBV7-3	16	few	TRBJ1-2	TRBD1	CASSLGGQLINYGYTF	TGTGCCAGCAGCTTAGGGGGACAGCTGATTAACTATGGCTACACCTTC
TRBV21-1	14	once	TRBJ1-4	NA	CASSNGATNEKLFF	TGTGCCAGCAGCAATGGGGCAACTAATGAAAAACTGTTTTTT
TRBV9	11	NA	TRBJ2-7	NA	CASSDAYEQYF	TGTGCCAGCAGCGACGCCTACGAGCAGTACTTC
TRBV29-1	14	few	TRBJ1-2	TRBD1	CSVVKTGVNYGYTF	TGCAGCGTTGTAAAGACAGGGGTTAACTATGGCTACACCTTC
TRBV7-2	14	NA	TRBJ1-1	TRBD1	CASSARTGHTEAFF	TGTGCCAGCAGCGCTCGGACAGGGCACACTGAAGCTTTCTTT
TRBV28	14	few	TRBJ1-2	TRBD1	CATRGTGINYGYTF	TGTGCCACAAGGGGGACAGGGATTAACTATGGCTACACCTTC
TRBV7-2	13	few	TRBJ1-5	NA	CASSFRWGQPQHF	TGTGCCAGCAGCTTTAGATGGGGTCAGCCCCAGCATTTT
TRBV6-5	14	NA	TRBJ2-2	NA	CASSYGGNTGELFF	TGTGCCAGCAGTTACGGGGGAAACACCGGGGAGCTGTTTTTT
TRBV5-4	14	few	TRBJ2-1	NA	CASSQAGLYNEQFF	TGTGCCAGCAGCCAAGCGGGCCTATACAATGAGCAGTTCTTC
TRBV21-1	13	NA	TRBJ1-3	NA	CASRGRGLLAIYF	TGTGCCAGCAGGGGCAGGGGATTATTGGCCATATATTTT
TRBV7-2	17	NA	TRBJ2-5	NA	CASSLRGPGTVQETQYF	TGTGCCAGCAGCTTGAGGGGTCCCGGGACCGTTCAAGAGACCCAGTACTTC
TRBV30	11	NA	TRBJ1-2	TRBD1	CAWSRGRGYTF	TGTGCCTGGAGTAGGGGGCGAGGCTACACCTTC
TRBV10-2	13	NA	TRBJ2-5	TRBD1	CASSAGQGVSQYF	TGCGCCAGCAGTGCAGGACAGGGAGTGTCCCAGTACTTC
TRBV7-9	16	few	TRBJ1-1	NA	CASSLRDPHEGTEAFF	TGTGCCAGCAGCCTTCGGGACCCTCACGAGGGCACTGAAGCTTTCTTT
TRBV10-3	13	medium-sized	TRBJ1-1	NA	CAINVGGNTEAFF	TGTGCCATCAACGTCGGGGGGAACACTGAAGCTTTCTTT
TRBV5-5	12	NA	TRBJ2-7	NA	CASSLVGYEQYF	TGTGCCAGCAGCTTGGTCGGTTACGAGCAGTACTTC
TRBV7-9	11	NA	TRBJ1-1	NA	CASSLDQEAFF	TGTGCCAGCAGCCTGGATCAAGAAGCTTTCTTT